The 10 T cell receptor beta chains reported below all come from one sample, sequenced in a study of T cell changes during pregnancy in multiple sclerosis. The assay was immunoSEQ multiplex PCR, and TCRdb's table has in-frame clones only and misses some. The sample carries about 57,000 clones, more than 85% recorded once. The source material was peripheral blood, sampled after pregnancy. Receptors were obtained from a female donor in good health, enrolled as a control in a pregnancy study.

A single count supports this clone. The genes are TRBV6-5 and TRBJ1-1; D is perhaps TRBD1 (5 bases). Germline V gives CDR1 MNHEY, CDR2 SVGAGI. This CDR3 region has 16 residues. Trimming took off 0 bases at V and 0 bases at J, with 11 bases between the two ends. The CDR3 loop reads CASSYSRTSMNTEAFF. CDR3 DNA sequence: TGTGCCAGCAGTTACTCGCGGACATCCATGAACACTGAAGCTTTCTTT.

The rearrangement links TRBV28 to TRBJ1-2; 8 nucleotides agree with TRBD1. CDR1 is MDHEN, CDR2 SYDVKM, per germline. V trimming: 6 bases; J trimming: 4 bases; junction bases outside the gene matches: 4. This CDR3 has 13 amino acids. The CDR3 is CASRGQGAYGYTF. The CDR3 region has the DNA TGTGCCAGCAGAGGGCAGGGGGCCTATGGCTACACCTTC.

The chain carries TRBV2 and TRBJ1-2; D might be TRBD1 (6 bases). V was clipped by 5 bases and J by 10 bases, with 20 bases between them. This CDR3 comprises 14 residues. Germline loops: CDR1 SNHLY, CDR2 FYNNEI. The CDR3 loop is CASSPDSKVTHYTF. The CDR3 nucleotides are TGTGCCAGCAGTCCGGACAGTAAGGTTACCCACTACACCTTC.

The chain recombines TRBV7-2 with TRBJ1-1, with 7 bases identical to TRBD1. V lost 3 bases to trimming and J lost 4 bases; unmatched junction nucleotides: 8. Germline V gene lookup returns CDR1 SGHTA and CDR2 FQGNSA. CDR3 length equals 15 residues. Here the CDR3 reads CASSFFSGQATEAFF. The CDR3 DNA reads TGTGCCAGCAGCTTTTTCTCAGGACAGGCCACTGAAGCTTTCTTT.

The rearrangement joins TRBV29-1 to TRBJ1-5, with 7 bases identical to TRBD1. The length of the CDR3 is 19 residues. J was trimmed by 3 bases and V by 5 bases; bases with no gene match: 22. From germline, CDR1 is SQVTM and CDR2 ANQGSEA. The CDR3 DNA sequence: TGCAGCGTTACTACTACAGGGGTTCCCGGGTCCTTCAACAATCAGCCCCAGCATTTT. This gives the protein CSVTTTGVPGSFNNQPQHF.

The chain is built from TRBV28 and TRBJ2-1; 9 bases map to TRBD2. This CDR3 is built from 14 residues. CDR1 and CDR2 (germline): MDHEN, SYDVKM. Trimming took 5 bases from V and 7 from J; bases not matched to a gene: 6. The DNA for the CDR3 is TGTGCCAGCAGTAGACTAGCGGAGACGAATGAGCAGTTCTTC. This codes for CASSRLAETNEQFF.

In this sample, this clone turned up once. The chain is built from TRBV7-9 and TRBJ2-1, with 13 nucleotides matching TRBD2. The germline gives CDR1 SEHNR, CDR2 FQNEAQ (reference sequence). J was trimmed by 7 bases and V by 7 bases; bases with no gene match: 4. The CDR3 covers 14 residues. Here the CDR3 DNA reads TGTGCCAGCACCCGGACTAGCGGGAGTAATGAGCAGTTCTTC. Translation: CASTRTSGSNEQFF.

The V and J genes are TRBV6-5 and TRBJ2-7; 9 bases align to TRBD2. Germline trimming cut 6 bases from V and 1 base from J; bases unmatched to any gene: 7. Germline V gene data show CDR1 as MNHEY and CDR2 as SVGAGI. The CDR3 covers 15 residues. CDR3 region: CASRRSAGGSYEQYF. The CDR3 DNA follows: TGTGCCAGCAGACGTTCGGCGGGAGGGTCCTACGAGCAGTACTTC.

The V gene is TRBV7-9, the J gene TRBJ1-1, with D unclear. V shed 2 bases and J shed 0 bases, with 7 bases lying between them. Per germline, CDR1 SEHNR and CDR2 FQNEAQ (reference sequence). This CDR3 region has 14 residues. As DNA, the CDR3 is TGTGCCAGCAGCTTACAGGCGATGAACACTGAAGCTTTCTTT. Protein: CASSLQAMNTEAFF. Complete variable domain (other parts from reference TRBV7-9 and TRBJ1-1): DTGVSQNPRHKITKRGQNVTFRCDPISEHNRLYWYRQTLGQGPEFLTYFQNEAQLEKSRLLSDRFSAERPKGSFSTLEIQRTEQGDSAMYLCASSLQAMNTEAFFGQGTRLTVV.

Worth noting for this clone: This CDR3 is also generated by other DNA sequences in the sample. CDR3 amino acids: CASSLPRGQGNQPQHF. CDR3 sequence (DNA): TGTGCCAGCAGTTTACCCCGCGGACAGGGCAATCAGCCCCAGCATTTT. The V call is TRBV28, the J call TRBJ1-5; 7 bases match TRBD1. The germline V gene has CDR1 MDHEN and CDR2 SYDVKM. This CDR3 has 16 residues. V gave up 2 bases and J gave up 2 bases; unmatched junction bases: 6.